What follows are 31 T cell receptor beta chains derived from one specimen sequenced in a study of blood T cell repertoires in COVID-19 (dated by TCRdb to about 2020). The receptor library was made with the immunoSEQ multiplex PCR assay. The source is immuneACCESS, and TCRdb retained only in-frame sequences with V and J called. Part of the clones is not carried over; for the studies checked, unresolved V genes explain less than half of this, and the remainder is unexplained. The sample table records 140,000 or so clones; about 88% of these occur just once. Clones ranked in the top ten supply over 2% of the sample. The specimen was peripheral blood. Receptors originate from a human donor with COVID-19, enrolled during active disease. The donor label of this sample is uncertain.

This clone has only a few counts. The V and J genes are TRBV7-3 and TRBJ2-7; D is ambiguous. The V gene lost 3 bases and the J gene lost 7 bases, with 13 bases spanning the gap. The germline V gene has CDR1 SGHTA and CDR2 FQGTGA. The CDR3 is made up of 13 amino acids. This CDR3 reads CASSFTVPGEQYF. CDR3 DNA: TGTGCCAGCAGCTTTACGGTCCCCGGGGAGCAGTACTTC.

This chain's CDR3 is CASSTGRVTYQETQYF. The CDR3 nucleotides are TGTGCCAGCAGCACAGGCAGGGTTACGTACCAAGAGACCCAGTACTTC. The chain couples TRBV5-7 to TRBJ2-5; D is perhaps TRBD1 (5 bases). TRBV5-7 is flagged as an ORF with uncertain function. The CDR3 runs 16 residues. The V end lost 4 bases, the J end lost 0 bases, and 16 bases lay between the germline ends.

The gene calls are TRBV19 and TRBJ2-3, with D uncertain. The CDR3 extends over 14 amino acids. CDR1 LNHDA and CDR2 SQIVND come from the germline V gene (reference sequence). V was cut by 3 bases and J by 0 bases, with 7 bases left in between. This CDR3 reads CASSIMTSTDTQYF. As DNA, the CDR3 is TGTGCCAGTAGTATCATGACTAGCACAGATACGCAGTATTTT.

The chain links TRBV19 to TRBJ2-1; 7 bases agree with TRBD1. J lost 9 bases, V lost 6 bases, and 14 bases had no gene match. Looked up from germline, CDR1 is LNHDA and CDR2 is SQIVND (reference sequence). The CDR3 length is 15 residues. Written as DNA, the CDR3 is TGTGCCAGTAGCGAGGGGGCTCTCTTAGGTGGTGAGCAGTTCTTC. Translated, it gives CASSEGALLGGEQFF.

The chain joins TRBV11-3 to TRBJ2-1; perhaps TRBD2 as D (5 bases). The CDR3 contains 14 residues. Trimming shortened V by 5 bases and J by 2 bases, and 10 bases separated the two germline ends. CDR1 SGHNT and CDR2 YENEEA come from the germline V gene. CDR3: CASSQGGPYNEQFF. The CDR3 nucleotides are TGTGCCAGCAGCCAAGGAGGCCCCTACAATGAGCAGTTCTTC.

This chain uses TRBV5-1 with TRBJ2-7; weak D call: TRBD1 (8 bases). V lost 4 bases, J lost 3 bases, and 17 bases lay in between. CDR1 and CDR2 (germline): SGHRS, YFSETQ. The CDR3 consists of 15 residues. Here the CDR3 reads CASSEQQGGIYEQYF. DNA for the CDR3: TGCGCCAGCAGCGAACAACAGGGGGGGATCTACGAGCAGTACTTC.

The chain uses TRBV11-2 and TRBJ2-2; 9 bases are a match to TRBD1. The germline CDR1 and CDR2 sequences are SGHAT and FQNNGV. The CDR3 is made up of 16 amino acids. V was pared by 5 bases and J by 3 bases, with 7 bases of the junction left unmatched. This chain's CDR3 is CASSLTGGADTGELFF. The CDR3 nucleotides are TGTGCCAGCAGCCTAACAGGGGGCGCAGACACCGGGGAGCTGTTTTTT.

The DNA for the CDR3 is TGTGCCAGCAGCTATCCGGGACAGGGGGCGATTGGCTACACCTTC. This encodes CASSYPGQGAIGYTF. The chain employs TRBV6-6 and TRBJ1-2, with 12 bases aligning to TRBD1. V lost 6 bases, J lost 7 bases, and 9 bases stayed unmatched. From germline, CDR1 is MNHNY and CDR2 SVGAGI (reference sequence). The CDR3 has 15 amino acids.

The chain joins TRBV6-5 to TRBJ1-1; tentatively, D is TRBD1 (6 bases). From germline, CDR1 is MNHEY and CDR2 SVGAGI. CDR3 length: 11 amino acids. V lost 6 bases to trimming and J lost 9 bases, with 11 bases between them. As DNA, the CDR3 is TGTGCCAGCAGGACCACAGGGAAAGCTTTCTTT. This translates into CASRTTGKAFF.

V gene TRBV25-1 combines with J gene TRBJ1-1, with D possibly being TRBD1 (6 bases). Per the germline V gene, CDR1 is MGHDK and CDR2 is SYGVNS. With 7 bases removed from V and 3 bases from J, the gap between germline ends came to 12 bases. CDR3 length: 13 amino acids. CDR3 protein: CASTGARDTEAFF. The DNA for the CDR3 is TGTGCCAGCACAGGGGCCCGCGACACTGAAGCTTTCTTT.

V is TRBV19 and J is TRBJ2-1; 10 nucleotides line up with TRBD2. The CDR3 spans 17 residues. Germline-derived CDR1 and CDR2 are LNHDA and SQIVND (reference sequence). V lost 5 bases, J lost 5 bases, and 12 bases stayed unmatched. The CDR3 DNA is TGTGCCAGTAGTTCAAAAGAGGCTAGCGGGAGAAACAATGAGCAGTTCTTC. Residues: CASSSKEASGRNNEQFF.

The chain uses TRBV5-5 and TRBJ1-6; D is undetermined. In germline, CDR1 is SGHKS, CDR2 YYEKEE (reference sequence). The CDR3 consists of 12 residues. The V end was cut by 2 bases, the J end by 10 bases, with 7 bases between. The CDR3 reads CASSFPLSPLHF. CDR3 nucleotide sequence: TGTGCCAGCAGCTTTCCCCTCTCACCCCTCCACTTT.

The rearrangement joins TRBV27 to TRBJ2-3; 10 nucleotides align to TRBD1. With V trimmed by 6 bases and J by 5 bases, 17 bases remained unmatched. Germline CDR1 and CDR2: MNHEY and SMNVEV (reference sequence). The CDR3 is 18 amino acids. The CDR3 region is CASSNTADRGLFVDTQYF. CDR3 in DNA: TGTGCCAGCAGCAATACCGCCGACAGGGGGCTTTTTGTAGATACGCAGTATTTT.

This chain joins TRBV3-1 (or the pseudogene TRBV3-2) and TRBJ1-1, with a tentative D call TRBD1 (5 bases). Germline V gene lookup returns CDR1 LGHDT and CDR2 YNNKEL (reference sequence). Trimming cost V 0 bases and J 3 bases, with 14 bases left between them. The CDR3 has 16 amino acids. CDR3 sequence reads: CASSQEGAGRHTEAFF. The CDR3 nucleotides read TGTGCCAGCAGCCAAGAAGGTGCAGGGAGGCACACTGAAGCTTTCTTT.

The CDR3 sequence is CASSLVLQETQYF. CDR3 coding DNA: TGTGCCAGCAGCTTGGTCCTGCAAGAGACCCAGTACTTC. The V gene is TRBV5-7, the J gene TRBJ2-5; no clear D gene. TRBV5-7 counts as an open reading frame of uncertain function. Between the trimmed V and J ends, which lost 0 bases and 2 bases, there was a span of 5 bases. The CDR3 is 13 residues long.

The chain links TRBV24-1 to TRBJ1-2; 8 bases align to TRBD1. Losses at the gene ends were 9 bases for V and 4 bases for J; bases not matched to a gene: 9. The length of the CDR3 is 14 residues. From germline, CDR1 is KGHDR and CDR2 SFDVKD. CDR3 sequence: CATQPGGAGYGYTF. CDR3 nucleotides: TGTGCCACCCAACCAGGGGGCGCGGGCTATGGCTACACCTTC.

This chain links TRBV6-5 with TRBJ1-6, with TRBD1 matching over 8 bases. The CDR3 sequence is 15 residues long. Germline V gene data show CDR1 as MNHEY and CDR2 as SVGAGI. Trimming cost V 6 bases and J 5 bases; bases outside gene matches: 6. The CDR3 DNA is TGTGCCAGCAGGCCCCCGACAGGGGATAATTCACCCCTCCACTTT. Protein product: CASRPPTGDNSPLHF.

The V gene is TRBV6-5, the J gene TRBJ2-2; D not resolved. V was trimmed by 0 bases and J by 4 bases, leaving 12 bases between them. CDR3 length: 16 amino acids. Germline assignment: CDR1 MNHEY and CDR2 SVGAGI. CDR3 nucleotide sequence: TGTGCCAGCAGTTACTCGCCCACTGTCGGCACCGGGGAGCTGTTTTTT. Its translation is CASSYSPTVGTGELFF.

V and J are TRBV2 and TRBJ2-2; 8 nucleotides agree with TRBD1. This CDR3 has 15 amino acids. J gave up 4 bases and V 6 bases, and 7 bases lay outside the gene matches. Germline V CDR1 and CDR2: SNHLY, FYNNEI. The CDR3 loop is CASRVGQGGTGELFF. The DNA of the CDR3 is TGTGCCAGCAGAGTCGGACAGGGAGGCACCGGGGAGCTGTTTTTT. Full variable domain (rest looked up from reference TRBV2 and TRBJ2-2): EPEVTQTPSHQVTQMGQEVILRCVPISNHLYFYWYRQILGQKVEFLVSFYNNEISEKSEIFDDQFSVERPDGSNFTLKIRSTKLEDSAMYFCASRVGQGGTGELFFGEGSRLTVL.

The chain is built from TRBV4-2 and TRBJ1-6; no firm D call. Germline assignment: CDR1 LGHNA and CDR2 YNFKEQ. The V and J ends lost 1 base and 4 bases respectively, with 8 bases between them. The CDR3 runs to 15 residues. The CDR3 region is CASSQGLGYNSPLHF. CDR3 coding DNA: TGTGCCAGCAGCCAAGGTCTAGGATATAATTCACCCCTCCACTTT.

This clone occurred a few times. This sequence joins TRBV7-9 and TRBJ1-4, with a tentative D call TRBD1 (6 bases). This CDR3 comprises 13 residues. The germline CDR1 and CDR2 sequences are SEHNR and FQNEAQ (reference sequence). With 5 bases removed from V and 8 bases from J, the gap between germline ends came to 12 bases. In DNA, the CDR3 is TGTGCCAGCAGCACCGGGACAAAGGAAAAACTGTTTTTT. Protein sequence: CASSTGTKEKLFF.

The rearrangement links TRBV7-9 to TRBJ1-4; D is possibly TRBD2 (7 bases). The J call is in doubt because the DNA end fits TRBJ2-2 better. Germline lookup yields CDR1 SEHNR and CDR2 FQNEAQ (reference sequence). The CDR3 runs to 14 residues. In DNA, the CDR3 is TGTGCCAGCAGCTCTGATGGGGGGGCAAAGGAGCTGTTTTTT. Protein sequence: CASSSDGGAKELFF.

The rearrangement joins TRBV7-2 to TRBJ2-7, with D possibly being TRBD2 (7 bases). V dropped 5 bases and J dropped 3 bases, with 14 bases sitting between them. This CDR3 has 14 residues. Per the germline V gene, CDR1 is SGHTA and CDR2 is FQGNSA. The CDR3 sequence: CASSTGGGSYEQYF. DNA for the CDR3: TGTGCCAGCAGCACCGGGGGCGGGAGCTACGAGCAGTACTTC.

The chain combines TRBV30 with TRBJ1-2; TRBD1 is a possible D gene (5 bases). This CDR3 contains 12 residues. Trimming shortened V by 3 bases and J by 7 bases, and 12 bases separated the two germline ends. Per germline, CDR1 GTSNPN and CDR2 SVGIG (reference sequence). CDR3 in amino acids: CAWSAGGVGYTF. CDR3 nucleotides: TGTGCCTGGAGCGCCGGAGGGGTTGGCTACACCTTC.

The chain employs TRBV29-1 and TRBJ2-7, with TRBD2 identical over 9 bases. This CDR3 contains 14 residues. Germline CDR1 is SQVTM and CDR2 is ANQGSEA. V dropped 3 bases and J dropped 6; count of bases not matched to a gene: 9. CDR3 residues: CSVDIAGAGGEQYF. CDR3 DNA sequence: TGCAGCGTTGATATAGCGGGGGCCGGAGGCGAGCAGTACTTC.

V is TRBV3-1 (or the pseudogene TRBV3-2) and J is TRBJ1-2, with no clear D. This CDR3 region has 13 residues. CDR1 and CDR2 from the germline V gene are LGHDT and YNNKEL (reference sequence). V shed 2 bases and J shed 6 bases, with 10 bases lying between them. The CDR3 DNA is TGTGCCAGCAGCCAAAGAGGGTTGAATGGCTACACCTTC. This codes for CASSQRGLNGYTF.

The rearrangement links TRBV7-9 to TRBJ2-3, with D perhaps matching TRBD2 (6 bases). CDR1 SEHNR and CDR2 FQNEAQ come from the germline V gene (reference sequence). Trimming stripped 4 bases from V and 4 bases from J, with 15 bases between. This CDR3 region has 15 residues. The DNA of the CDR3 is TGTGCCAGCAGCTCGCGGGACGGGGCCTCAGATACGCAGTATTTT. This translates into CASSSRDGASDTQYF.

DNA for the CDR3: TGTGCCAGCAGCTCCTTGACATCTGAAAAACTGTTTTTT. The encoded protein is CASSSLTSEKLFF. The chain uses TRBV5-4 and TRBJ1-4; D gene ambiguous. This CDR3 comprises 13 residues. The V gene lost 3 bases and the J gene lost 7 bases, with 10 bases spanning the gap. Germline V CDR1 and CDR2: SGHNT, YYREEE (reference sequence).

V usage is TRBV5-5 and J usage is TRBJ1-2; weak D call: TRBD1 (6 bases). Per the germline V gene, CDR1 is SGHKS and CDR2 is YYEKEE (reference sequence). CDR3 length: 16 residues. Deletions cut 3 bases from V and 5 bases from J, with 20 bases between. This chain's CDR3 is CASSSGEGVRGYGYTF. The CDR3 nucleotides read TGTGCCAGCAGCTCCGGGGAGGGGGTTAGGGGATATGGCTACACCTTC.

CDR3 sequence (DNA): TGTGCCAGCAGCGCCGGGGCGGGACCGAAGACGGACTATGGCTACACCTTC. This translates into CASSAGAGPKTDYGYTF. V and J are TRBV9 and TRBJ1-2; possible D gene TRBD1, 5 bases. The V end lost 3 bases, the J end lost 3 bases, and 21 bases lay between the germline ends. This CDR3 comprises 17 residues. Looked up from germline, CDR1 is SGDLS and CDR2 is YYNGEE.

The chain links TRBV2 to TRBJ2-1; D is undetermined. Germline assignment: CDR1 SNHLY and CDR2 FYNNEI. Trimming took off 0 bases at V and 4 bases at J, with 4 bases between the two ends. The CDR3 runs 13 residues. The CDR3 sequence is CASSEARYNEQFF. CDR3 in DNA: TGTGCCAGCAGTGAAGCCCGGTACAATGAGCAGTTCTTC.